Here is one T cell receptor beta chain with its context. As a fraction of the sample, this clonotype is large (0.1 to 1%). Its antigen is currently not known. Per-base quality was not reported, and no clone a single base away is much larger than it. A case-control design nested within a healthcare worker cohort in London, UK, was used, with weekly nasopharyngeal swab PCR tests and blood sampling performed. Healthcare workers were recruited during the week of the UK lockdown, between 23 and 31 March 2020, and followed weekly for up to 16 weeks. These data originate in a study of early T cells in non-severe SARS-CoV-2 infection (dated by TCRdb to the early 2020s). For context, the study as a whole: Because TCR sequencing was done on bulk RNA from unsorted whole blood, the alpha and beta chains could not be paired.

The receptor library was made with 5' RACE. The listed sequencing device is NextSeq 500. The TCR library protocol attached unique molecular identifiers to individual cDNA molecules to correct for sequencing error and PCR bias. Both TCR alpha and beta chains were sequenced, and tight co-correlation was observed between alpha and beta sequence abundances in each sample. The study's processing was this. Decombinator V4 was used to annotate TCR sequences for V gene, J gene and CDR3. Expanded TCRs were defined as changing significantly between any two time points under a Poisson model with p below 0.0001. TCR abundances were normalised to the total number of TCRs sequenced per sample and were expressed as counts per million. MAIT TCRs were defined by TRAV1-2 paired with TRAJ12, TRAJ20 or TRAJ33, and iNKT TCRs by TRAV10 paired with TRAJ18. A search of VDJdb, accessed on 1 November 2021, was run for TCRs annotated to CMV, EBV and SARS-CoV-2, with TCRs annotated for multiple antigens excluded. The public reads were quality trimmed at Q25 with fastp and then assembled into clones with MiXCR by TCRdb, keeping productive beta chains. Rows matching on CDR3 protein sequence are summarized as one entry with the most common DNA and genes. The V and J calls shown here were made by TCRdb, not taken from the authors' results. The sample table holds roughly 20,000 distinct CDR3 sequences, of which 4% to 5.5% were seen once. Jointly, the top ten make up 6.5% to 8.5% of the sample.

What the authors observed across the whole study: VDJdb matching was skewed toward anti-spike CD8 responses and likely underestimated virus-specific expansions by missing private and CD4 specificities.

The CDR3 numbers 14 residues from cysteine through phenylalanine. The sequence is cut down to CDR3 DNA, 42 bases in frame from base 1. Based on the germline V gene (reference sequence), the CDR1 and CDR2 sequences are SEHNR and FQNEAQ. After removal of 4 bases from V and 3 bases from J, the junction retains 6 bases not matched to a gene. The TCR originated in an adult who was a healthcare worker with PCR-confirmed SARS-CoV-2 infection or an uninfected control (not recorded which). The chain links TRBV7-9 with TRBJ2-7; the central 7 bases match TRBD1. The sequenced sample consisted of whole blood. The CDR3 reads as follows: CASSSTGQIYEQYF. The DNA sequence reads TGTGCCAGCAGCTCAACGGGACAGATCTACGAGCAGTACTTC.